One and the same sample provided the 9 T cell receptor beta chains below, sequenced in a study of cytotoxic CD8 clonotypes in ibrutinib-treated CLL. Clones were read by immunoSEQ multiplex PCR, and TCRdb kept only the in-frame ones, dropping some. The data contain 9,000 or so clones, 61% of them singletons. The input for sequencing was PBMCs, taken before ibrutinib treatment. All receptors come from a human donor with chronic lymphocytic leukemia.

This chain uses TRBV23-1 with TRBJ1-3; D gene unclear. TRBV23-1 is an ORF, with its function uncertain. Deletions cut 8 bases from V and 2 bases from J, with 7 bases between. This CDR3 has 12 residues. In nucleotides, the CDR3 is TGCGCCAGCTCGGGGACTGGAAACACCATATATTTT. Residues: CASSGTGNTIYF.

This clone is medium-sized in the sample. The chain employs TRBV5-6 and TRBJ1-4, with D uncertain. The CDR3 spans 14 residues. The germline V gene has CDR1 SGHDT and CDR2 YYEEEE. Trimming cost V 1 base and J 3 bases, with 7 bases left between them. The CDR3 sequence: CASSLTGANEKLFF. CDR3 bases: TGTGCCAGCAGCTTGACTGGGGCTAATGAAAAACTGTTTTTT.

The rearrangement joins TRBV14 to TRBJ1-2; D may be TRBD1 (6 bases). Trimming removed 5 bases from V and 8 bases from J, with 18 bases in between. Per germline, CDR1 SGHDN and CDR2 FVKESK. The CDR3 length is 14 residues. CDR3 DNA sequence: TGTGCCAGCAGCACTCGACAGGACTATAGAGGCTACACCTTC. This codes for CASSTRQDYRGYTF.

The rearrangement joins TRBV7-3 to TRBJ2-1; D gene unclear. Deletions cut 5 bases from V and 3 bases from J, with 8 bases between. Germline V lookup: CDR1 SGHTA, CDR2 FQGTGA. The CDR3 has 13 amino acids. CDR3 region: CASSPYNYNEQFF. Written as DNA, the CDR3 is TGTGCCAGCAGCCCCTATAACTACAATGAGCAGTTCTTC.

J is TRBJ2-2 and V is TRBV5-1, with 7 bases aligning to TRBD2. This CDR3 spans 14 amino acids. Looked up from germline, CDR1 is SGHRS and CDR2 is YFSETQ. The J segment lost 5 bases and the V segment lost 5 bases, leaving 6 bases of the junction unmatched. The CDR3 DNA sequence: TGCGCCAGCAGGGGAGGGGACGTAACCGGGGAGCTGTTTTTT. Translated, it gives CASRGGDVTGELFF.

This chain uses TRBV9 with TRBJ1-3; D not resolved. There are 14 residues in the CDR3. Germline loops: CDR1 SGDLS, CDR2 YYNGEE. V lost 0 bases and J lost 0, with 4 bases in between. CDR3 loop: CASSVASSGNTIYF. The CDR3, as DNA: TGTGCCAGCAGCGTAGCGAGCTCTGGAAACACCATATATTTT.

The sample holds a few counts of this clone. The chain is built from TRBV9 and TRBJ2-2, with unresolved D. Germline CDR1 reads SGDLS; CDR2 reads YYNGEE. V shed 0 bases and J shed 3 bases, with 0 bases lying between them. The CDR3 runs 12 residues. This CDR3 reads CASSVDTGELFF. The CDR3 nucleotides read TGTGCCAGCAGCGTAGACACCGGGGAGCTGTTTTTT.

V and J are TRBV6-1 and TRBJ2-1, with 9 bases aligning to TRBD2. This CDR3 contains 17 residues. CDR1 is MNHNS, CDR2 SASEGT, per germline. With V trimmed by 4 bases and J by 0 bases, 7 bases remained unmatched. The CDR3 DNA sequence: TGTGCCAGCAGTGTAGTGAGCGGGAGGCTCTCCTACAATGAGCAGTTCTTC. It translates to CASSVVSGRLSYNEQFF.

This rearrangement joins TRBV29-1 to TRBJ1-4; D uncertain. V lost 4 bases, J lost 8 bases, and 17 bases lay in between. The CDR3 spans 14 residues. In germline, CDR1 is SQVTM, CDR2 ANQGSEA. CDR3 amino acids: CSVGHTSLGEKLFF. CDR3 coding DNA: TGCAGCGTTGGACACACCTCCCTGGGCGAAAAACTGTTTTTT.